The present entry profiles one T cell receptor beta chain with its context. What it binds is unknown. This entry is derived from a study of shared clonotypes between healthy human individuals. Study-level results: A handful of donors shared approximately 5% of their naive CD4 clonotypes.

Trimming stripped 5 bases from V and 7 bases from J, with 14 bases between. The CDR3 runs to 13 residues. Germline V gives CDR1 SGHVS, CDR2 FQNEAQ. Clones were sequenced by immunoSEQ multiplex PCR, and TCRdb holds only the in-frame ones, with some missing. Altogether fewer than 2.5 million clones are present, under 95% being singletons, with the ten largest covering about 0.38%. The study drew its donors from healthy HIV-negative adults without recent acute infections or vaccinations. The clonotype comes from a man aged 18 to 29 in good health. Some clones in this sample may be carry-over from other donors' samples. Material for sequencing was naive CD4+ T cells from PBMCs. As to subset: CD45RA+ positively selected. This rearrangement joins TRBV7-8 to TRBJ1-1; D might be TRBD1 (6 bases). The CDR3 DNA is TGTGCCAGCAGCAGGACAGTCCAGGGTGAAGCTTTCTTT. This sequence encodes CASSRTVQGEAFF. Filled out from reference TRBV7-8 and TRBJ1-1, the complete variable domain reads GAGVSQSPRYKVAKRGQDVALRCDPISGHVSLFWYQQALGQGPEFLTYFQNEAQLDKSGLPSDRFFAERPEGSVSTLKIQRTQQEDSAVYLCASSRTVQGEAFFGQGTRLTVV.